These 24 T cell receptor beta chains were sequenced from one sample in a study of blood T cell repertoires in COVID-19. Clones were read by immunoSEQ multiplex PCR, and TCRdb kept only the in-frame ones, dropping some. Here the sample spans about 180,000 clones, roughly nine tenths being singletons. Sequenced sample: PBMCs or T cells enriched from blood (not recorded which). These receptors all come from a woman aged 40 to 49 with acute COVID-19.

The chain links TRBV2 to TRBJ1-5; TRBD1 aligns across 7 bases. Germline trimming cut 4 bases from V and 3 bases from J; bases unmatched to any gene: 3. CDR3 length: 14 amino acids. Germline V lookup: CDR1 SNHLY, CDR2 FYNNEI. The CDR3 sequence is CASSVQGFNQPQHF. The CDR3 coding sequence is TGTGCCAGCAGTGTACAGGGGTTCAATCAGCCCCAGCATTTT.

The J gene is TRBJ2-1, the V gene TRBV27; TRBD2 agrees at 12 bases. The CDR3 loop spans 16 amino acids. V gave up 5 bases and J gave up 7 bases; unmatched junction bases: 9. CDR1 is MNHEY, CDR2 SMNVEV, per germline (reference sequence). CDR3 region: CASSLGTSGRMNEQFF. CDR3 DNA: TGTGCCAGCAGTCTTGGAACTAGCGGGAGGATGAATGAGCAGTTCTTC.

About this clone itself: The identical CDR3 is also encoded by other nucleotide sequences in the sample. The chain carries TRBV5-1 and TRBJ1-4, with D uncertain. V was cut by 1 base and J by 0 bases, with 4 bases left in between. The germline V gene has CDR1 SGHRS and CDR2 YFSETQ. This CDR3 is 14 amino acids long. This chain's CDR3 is CASSLSSTNEKLFF. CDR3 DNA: TGCGCCAGCAGCTTGAGCTCAACTAATGAAAAACTGTTTTTT.

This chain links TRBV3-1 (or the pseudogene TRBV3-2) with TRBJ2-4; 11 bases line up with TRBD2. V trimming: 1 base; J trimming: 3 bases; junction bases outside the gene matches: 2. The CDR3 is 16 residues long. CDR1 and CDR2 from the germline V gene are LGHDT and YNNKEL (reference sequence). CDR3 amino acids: CASSQGLAGLKNIQYF. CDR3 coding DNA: TGTGCCAGCAGCCAAGGACTAGCGGGACTCAAAAACATTCAGTACTTC.

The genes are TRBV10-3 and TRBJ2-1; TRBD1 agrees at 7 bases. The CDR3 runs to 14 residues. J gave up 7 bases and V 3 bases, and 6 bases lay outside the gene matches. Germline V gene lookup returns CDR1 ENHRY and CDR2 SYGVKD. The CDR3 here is CAISDGTVRNEQFF. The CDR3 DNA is TGTGCCATCAGTGATGGGACAGTGAGGAATGAGCAGTTCTTC.

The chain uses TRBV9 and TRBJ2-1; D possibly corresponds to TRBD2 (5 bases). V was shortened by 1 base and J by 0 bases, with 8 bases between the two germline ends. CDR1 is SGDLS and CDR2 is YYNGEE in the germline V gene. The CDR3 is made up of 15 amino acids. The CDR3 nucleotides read TGTGCCAGCAGCGTATGGGAGAGCTCCTACAATGAGCAGTTCTTC. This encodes CASSVWESSYNEQFF.

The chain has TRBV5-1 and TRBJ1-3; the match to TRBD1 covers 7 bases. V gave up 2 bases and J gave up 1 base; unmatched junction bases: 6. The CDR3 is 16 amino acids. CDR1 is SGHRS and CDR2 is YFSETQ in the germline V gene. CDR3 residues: CASSLGGQGSGNTIYF. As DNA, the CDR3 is TGCGCCAGCAGCTTAGGGGGCCAGGGTTCTGGAAACACCATATATTTT.

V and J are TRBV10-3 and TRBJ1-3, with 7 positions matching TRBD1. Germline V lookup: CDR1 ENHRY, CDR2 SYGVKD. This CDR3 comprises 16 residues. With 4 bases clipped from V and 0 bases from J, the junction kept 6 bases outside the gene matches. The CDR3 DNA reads TGTGCCATCAGTGGGAGACAGGGTAGCTCTGGAAACACCATATATTTT. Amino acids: CAISGRQGSSGNTIYF.

This CDR3 reads CASMQPGQTLNSNQPQHF. Here the CDR3 DNA reads TGTGCCAGTATGCAACCGGGACAGACTTTAAATAGCAATCAGCCCCAGCATTTT. The chain has TRBV19 and TRBJ1-5; the match to TRBD1 covers 7 bases. From germline, CDR1 is LNHDA and CDR2 SQIVND (reference sequence). V lost 7 bases, J lost 0 bases, and 15 bases stayed unmatched. The CDR3 length is 18 residues.

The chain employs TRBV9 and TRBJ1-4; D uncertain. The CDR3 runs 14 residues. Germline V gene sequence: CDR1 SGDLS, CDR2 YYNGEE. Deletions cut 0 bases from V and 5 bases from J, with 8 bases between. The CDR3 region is CASSVDGGNEKLFF. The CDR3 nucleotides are TGTGCCAGCAGCGTAGACGGAGGAAATGAAAAACTGTTTTTT.

In DNA form, the CDR3 reads TGTGCCAGCAGTCCCATAGCGGGAGCCGCCTACAATGAGCAGTTCTTC. Its translation: CASSPIAGAAYNEQFF. J is TRBJ2-1 and V is TRBV14; TRBD2 matches 9 bases. V shed 6 bases and J 2 bases; nucleotides not matched to a gene: 8. The CDR3 is made up of 16 amino acids. The germline V gene encodes CDR1 SGHDN and CDR2 FVKESK.

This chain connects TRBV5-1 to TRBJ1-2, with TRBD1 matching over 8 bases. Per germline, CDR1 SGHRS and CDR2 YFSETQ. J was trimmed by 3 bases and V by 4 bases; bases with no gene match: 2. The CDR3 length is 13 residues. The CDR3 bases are TGCGCCAGCAGCGCACAGGGGGACTATGGCTACACCTTC. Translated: CASSAQGDYGYTF.

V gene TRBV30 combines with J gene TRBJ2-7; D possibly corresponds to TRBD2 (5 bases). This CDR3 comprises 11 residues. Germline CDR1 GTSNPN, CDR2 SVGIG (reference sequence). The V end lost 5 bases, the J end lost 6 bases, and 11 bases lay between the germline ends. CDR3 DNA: TGTGCCTGGGGCCGACGGGGCGAGCAGTACTTC. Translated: CAWGRRGEQYF.

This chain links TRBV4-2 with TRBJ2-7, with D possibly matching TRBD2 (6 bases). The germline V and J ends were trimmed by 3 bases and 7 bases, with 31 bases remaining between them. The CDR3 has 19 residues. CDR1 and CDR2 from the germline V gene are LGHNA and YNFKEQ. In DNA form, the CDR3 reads TGTGCCAGCAGCCATCAAACCTCGCTCTGGAATAGCGGAAGGGGAGAGCAGTACTTC. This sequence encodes CASSHQTSLWNSGRGEQYF.

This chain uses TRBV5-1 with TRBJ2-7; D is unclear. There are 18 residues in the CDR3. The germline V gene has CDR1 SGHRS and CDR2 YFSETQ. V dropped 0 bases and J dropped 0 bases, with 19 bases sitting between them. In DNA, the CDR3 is TGCGCCAGCAGCTTGGTCCAGCTAGATTCGGTAAACTCCTACGAGCAGTACTTC. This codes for CASSLVQLDSVNSYEQYF.

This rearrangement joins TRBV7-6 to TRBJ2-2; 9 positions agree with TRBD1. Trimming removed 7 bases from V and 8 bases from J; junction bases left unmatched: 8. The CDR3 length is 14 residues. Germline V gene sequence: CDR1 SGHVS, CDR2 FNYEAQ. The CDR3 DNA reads TGTGCCAGCAAGGGGGGACAGGGTCCGGGGGAGCTGTTTTTT. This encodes CASKGGQGPGELFF. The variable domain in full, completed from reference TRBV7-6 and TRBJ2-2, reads GAGVSQSPRYKVTKRGQDVALRCDPISGHVSLYWYRQALGQGPEFLTYFNYEAQQDKSGLPNDRFSAERPEGSISTLTIQRTEQRDSAMYRCASKGGQGPGELFFGEGSRLTVL.

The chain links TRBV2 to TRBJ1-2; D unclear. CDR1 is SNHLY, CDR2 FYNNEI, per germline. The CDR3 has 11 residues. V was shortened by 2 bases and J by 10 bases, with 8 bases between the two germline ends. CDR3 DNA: TGTGCCAGCAGTGAATCCTTATTCTACACCTTC. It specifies CASSESLFYTF.

The CDR3 DNA reads TGTGCCAGCAGCTTAGATCTAGCGGGGAACACCGGGGAGCTGTTTTTT. This gives the protein CASSLDLAGNTGELFF. The chain recombines TRBV7-8 with TRBJ2-2, with 8 nucleotides matching TRBD2. The CDR3 totals 16 residues. Per the germline V gene, CDR1 is SGHVS and CDR2 is FQNEAQ. V was clipped by 1 base and J by 1 base; unmatched bases: 2.

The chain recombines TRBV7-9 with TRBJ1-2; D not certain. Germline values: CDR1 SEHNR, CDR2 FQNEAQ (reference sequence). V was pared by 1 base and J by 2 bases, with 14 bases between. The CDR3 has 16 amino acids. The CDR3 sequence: CASSLVIGRLNYGYTF. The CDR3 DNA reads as TGTGCCAGCAGCTTAGTCATCGGCAGGTTAAACTATGGCTACACCTTC. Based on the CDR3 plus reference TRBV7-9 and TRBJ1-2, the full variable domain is DTGVSQNPRHKITKRGQNVTFRCDPISEHNRLYWYRQTLGQGPEFLTYFQNEAQLEKSRLLSDRFSAERPKGSFSTLEIQRTEQGDSAMYLCASSLVIGRLNYGYTFGSGTRLTVV.

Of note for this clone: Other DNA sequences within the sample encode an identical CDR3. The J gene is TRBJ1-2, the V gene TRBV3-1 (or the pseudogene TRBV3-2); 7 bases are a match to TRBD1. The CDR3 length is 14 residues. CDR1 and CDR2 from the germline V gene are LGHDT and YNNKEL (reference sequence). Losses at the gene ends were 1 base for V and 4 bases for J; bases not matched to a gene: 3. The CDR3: CASSQATGSYGYTF. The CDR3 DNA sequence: TGTGCCAGCAGCCAAGCGACAGGGAGCTATGGCTACACCTTC.

The CDR3 DNA sequence: TGTGCCAGCAGCAACGCGCGGGGAGCCAAAAACATTCAGTACTTC. Protein product: CASSNARGAKNIQYF. The chain uses TRBV6-6 and TRBJ2-4; maybe TRBD2 (6 bases). Germline CDR1 and CDR2: MNHNY and SVGAGI (reference sequence). The CDR3 has 15 residues. V was shortened by 6 bases and J by 0 bases, with 12 bases between the two germline ends.

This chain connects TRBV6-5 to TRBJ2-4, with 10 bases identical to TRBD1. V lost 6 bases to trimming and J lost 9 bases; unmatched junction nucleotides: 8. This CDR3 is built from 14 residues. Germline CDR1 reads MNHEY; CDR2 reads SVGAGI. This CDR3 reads CASSAGTGDIIQYF. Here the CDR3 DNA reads TGTGCCAGCAGCGCCGGGACAGGGGATATCATTCAGTACTTC.

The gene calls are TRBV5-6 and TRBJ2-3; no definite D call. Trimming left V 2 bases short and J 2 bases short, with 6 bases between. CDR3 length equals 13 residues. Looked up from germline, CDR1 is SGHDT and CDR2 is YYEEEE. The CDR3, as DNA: TGTGCCAGCAGCTTAGACAACACAGATACGCAGTATTTT. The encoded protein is CASSLDNTDTQYF.

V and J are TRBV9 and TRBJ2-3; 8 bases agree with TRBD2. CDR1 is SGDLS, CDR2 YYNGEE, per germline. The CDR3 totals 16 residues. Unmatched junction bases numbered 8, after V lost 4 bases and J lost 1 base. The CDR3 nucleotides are TGTGCCAGCAGCTTTCAAGCGGGGGCCGGCACAGATACGCAGTATTTT. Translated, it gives CASSFQAGAGTDTQYF.